These 19 T cell receptor beta chains came from one sample sequenced in a study of shared clonotypes between healthy human individuals. Sequencing was performed with immunoSEQ multiplex PCR; in TCRdb, only in-frame clones are kept and a portion is missing. The table has roughly 2.5 million clones, approximately 90% seen once; the top ten hold around 0.14%. Sequencing input: naive CD4+ T cells sorted from blood. Subset meaning: CD45RA+ positively selected. Every receptor here comes from a man younger than 35 in good health.

The chain uses TRBV5-4 and TRBJ2-3; 8 bases map to TRBD1. Germline V gives CDR1 SGHNT, CDR2 YYREEE (reference sequence). This CDR3 has 12 amino acids. J gave up 14 bases and V 4 bases, and 9 bases lay outside the gene matches. CDR3 in DNA: TGTGCCAGCAGCCAGGGGGCACGGGCGGCGTATTTT. This gives the protein CASSQGARAAYF. The complete variable domain, with remaining parts taken from reference TRBV5-4 and TRBJ2-3, reads ETGVTQSPTHLIKTRGQQVTLRCSSQSGHNTVSWYQQALGQGPQFIFQYYREEENGRGNFPPRFSGLQFPNYSSELNVNALELDDSALYLCASSQGARAAYFGPGTRLTVL.

This chain links TRBV11-2 with TRBJ1-1; D not certain. The V and J ends lost 2 bases and 0 bases respectively, with 7 bases between them. Germline CDR1 and CDR2: SGHAT and FQNNGV. This CDR3 spans 14 amino acids. CDR3 nucleotides: TGTGCCAGCAGCTTATGGACGATGAACACTGAAGCTTTCTTT. Protein: CASSLWTMNTEAFF.

The genes are TRBV18 and TRBJ1-1; D possibly corresponds to TRBD1 (5 bases). The germline CDR1 and CDR2 sequences are KGHSH and LQKENI. This CDR3 region has 14 residues. Trimming removed 2 bases at V and 3 bases at J, with 10 bases between. The CDR3 spells CASSPKGSDTEAFF. DNA of the CDR3: TGTGCCAGCTCACCAAAGGGGTCTGACACTGAAGCTTTCTTT.

This chain uses TRBV18 with TRBJ2-5; D possibly corresponds to TRBD2 (6 bases). The CDR3 extends over 13 amino acids. Trimming took off 6 bases at V and 2 bases at J, with 10 bases between the two ends. Germline V CDR1 and CDR2: KGHSH, LQKENI. CDR3 bases: TGTGCCAGCTCGGGACTCTCACAAGAGACCCAGTACTTC. Encoded protein: CASSGLSQETQYF. The complete variable domain, with remaining parts taken from reference TRBV18 and TRBJ2-5, reads NAGVMQNPRHLVRRRGQEARLRCSPMKGHSHVYWYRQLPEEGLKFMVYLQKENIIDESGMPKERFSAEFPKEGPSILRIQQVVRGDSAAYFCASSGLSQETQYFGPGTRLLVL.

This chain uses TRBV9 with TRBJ1-3; D perhaps matches TRBD1 (6 bases). V was trimmed by 3 bases and J by 0 bases, leaving 10 bases between them. Per germline, CDR1 SGDLS and CDR2 YYNGEE. The CDR3 totals 15 residues. The CDR3 bases are TGTGCCAGCAGCGCCGGGGACAACTCTGGAAACACCATATATTTT. Translation gives CASSAGDNSGNTIYF.

V usage is TRBV2 and J usage is TRBJ1-2; no definite D call. CDR3 length equals 12 residues. Germline loops: CDR1 SNHLY, CDR2 FYNNEI. Between the trimmed V and J ends, which lost 2 bases and 5 bases, there was a span of 6 bases. The CDR3 sequence: CASSENAYGYTF. The CDR3 coding sequence is TGTGCCAGCAGTGAAAATGCGTATGGCTACACCTTC.

This chain uses TRBV27 with TRBJ1-5; 7 nucleotides align to TRBD1. J gave up 0 bases and V 5 bases, and 13 bases lay outside the gene matches. Germline CDR1 is MNHEY and CDR2 is SMNVEV (reference sequence). CDR3 length: 18 residues. The CDR3 reads CASSPTRDSVFSNQPQHF. As DNA, the CDR3 is TGTGCCAGCAGTCCTACCCGGGACAGTGTTTTTAGCAATCAGCCCCAGCATTTT.

Regarding this clone: The identical CDR3 is also encoded by other nucleotide sequences in the sample. This rearrangement joins TRBV10-3 to TRBJ2-5; D remains unclear. Trimming stripped 4 bases from V and 2 bases from J, with 8 bases between. Germline values: CDR1 ENHRY, CDR2 SYGVKD. The length of the CDR3 is 13 residues. The CDR3: CAISAGQQETQYF. The CDR3 DNA follows: TGTGCCATCAGTGCTGGTCAGCAAGAGACCCAGTACTTC.

This clone was seen just once. CDR3 in amino acids: CASSSRIAGPQETQYF. The CDR3 DNA follows: TGTGCCAGCAGCTCGCGAATAGCGGGGCCCCAAGAGACCCAGTACTTC. V is TRBV9 and J is TRBJ2-5; 8 bases line up with TRBD2. Losses at the gene ends were 4 bases for V and 1 base for J; bases not matched to a gene: 9. The CDR3 runs 16 residues. Germline V gives CDR1 SGDLS, CDR2 YYNGEE.

The chain couples TRBV28 to TRBJ1-5, with 10 nucleotides matching TRBD1. With 5 bases clipped from V and 2 bases from J, the junction kept 18 bases outside the gene matches. From germline, CDR1 is MDHEN and CDR2 SYDVKM. The CDR3 consists of 20 residues. The chain's CDR3 is CASSPILRTGGNLGNQPQHF. The CDR3 DNA is TGTGCCAGCAGTCCAATACTAAGGACAGGGGGGAACTTAGGCAATCAGCCCCAGCATTTT.

J is TRBJ1-1 and V is TRBV6-5, with a tentative D call TRBD1 (6 bases). Trimming took 4 bases from V and 1 from J, leaving 13 bases between them. CDR1 is MNHEY and CDR2 is SVGAGI in the germline V gene. The length of the CDR3 is 15 residues. CDR3 in amino acids: CASSSIMTGNTEAFF. CDR3 DNA: TGTGCCAGCAGTTCGATAATGACAGGGAACACTGAAGCTTTCTTT.

The chain joins TRBV7-9 to TRBJ2-2; TRBD2 agrees at 7 bases. The length of the CDR3 is 15 residues. The junction had 11 bases not matched to a gene; V was cut back by 7 bases and J by 6 bases. Germline V gives CDR1 SEHNR, CDR2 FQNEAQ (reference sequence). CDR3 protein: CASTSGGSLSGELFF. The CDR3 region has the DNA TGTGCCAGCACCTCTGGCGGGAGTTTATCCGGGGAGCTGTTTTTT.

As to this clone: Other DNA variants within this sample encode the same CDR3. This chain joins TRBV7-9 and TRBJ2-3; TRBD1 might be the D (6 bases). The V end was cut by 5 bases, the J end by 0 bases, with 12 bases between. The CDR3 spans 15 residues. Per germline, CDR1 SEHNR and CDR2 FQNEAQ (reference sequence). The CDR3: CASSRDRPSTDTQYF. The CDR3 DNA sequence: TGTGCCAGCAGCCGCGACAGGCCCAGCACAGATACGCAGTATTTT. Full variable domain (rest looked up from reference TRBV7-9 and TRBJ2-3): DTGVSQNPRHKITKRGQNVTFRCDPISEHNRLYWYRQTLGQGPEFLTYFQNEAQLEKSRLLSDRFSAERPKGSFSTLEIQRTEQGDSAMYLCASSRDRPSTDTQYFGPGTRLTVL.

V is TRBV7-2 and J is TRBJ2-7; D possibly uses TRBD1 or TRBD2 (5 bases each). The CDR3 spans 14 residues. Germline CDR1 and CDR2: SGHTA and FQGNSA. Trimming removed 4 bases at V and 4 bases at J, with 14 bases between. As DNA, the CDR3 is TGTGCCAGCAGCTCAAGCGCAGGGACGTACGAGCAGTACTTC. Amino acid sequence: CASSSSAGTYEQYF.

The rearrangement uses TRBV9 and TRBJ1-3; D unresolved. The CDR3 totals 16 residues. V dropped 4 bases and J dropped 4 bases, with 18 bases sitting between them. The germline gives CDR1 SGDLS, CDR2 YYNGEE. The DNA for the CDR3 is TGTGCCAGCAGCTCGAGCGTGATGGGAGCGGGAAACACCATATATTTT. It translates to CASSSSVMGAGNTIYF.

V gene TRBV7-2 combines with J gene TRBJ2-7; 10 positions match TRBD2. The CDR3 contains 16 residues. CDR1 is SGHTA, CDR2 FQGNSA, per germline. V was clipped by 4 bases and J by 0 bases; unmatched bases: 6. CDR3 nucleotides: TGTGCCAGCAGCTCCGCTCCTAGCGGGGGCTCCTACGAGCAGTACTTC. Translation: CASSSAPSGGSYEQYF.

The V call is TRBV5-1, the J call TRBJ2-7, with TRBD1 matching 9 bases. The CDR3 spans 15 residues. Germline CDR1 is SGHRS and CDR2 is YFSETQ. V dropped 5 bases and J dropped 4; count of bases not matched to a gene: 10. The CDR3 nucleotides read TGCGCCAGCAGTCACCGGACAGGGGTCGTGTACGAGCAGTACTTC. Translated, it gives CASSHRTGVVYEQYF.

V and J are TRBV19 and TRBJ2-1; 8 positions match TRBD2. Germline CDR1 reads LNHDA; CDR2 reads SQIVND (reference sequence). CDR3 size: 15 residues. The junction had 0 bases not matched to a gene; V was cut back by 0 bases and J by 2 bases. CDR3 sequence: CASSIERGAYNEQFF. CDR3 DNA sequence: TGTGCCAGTAGTATAGAGCGGGGGGCCTACAATGAGCAGTTCTTC.

The CDR3 DNA follows: TGTGCCAGCAGTGAAGAGAACTTGAACACAGATACGCAGTATTTT. Translating it yields CASSEENLNTDTQYF. The chain combines TRBV2 with TRBJ2-3; unclear D gene. Trimming stripped 1 base from V and 2 bases from J, with 10 bases between. This CDR3 contains 15 residues. Germline CDR1 and CDR2: SNHLY and FYNNEI.